A single sample is the source of the 2 T cell receptor beta chains below, sequenced in a study of beta chain features in type 1 diabetes. The study, taken as a whole, reports: When Type 1 diabetes patients were examined, their TCRB CDR3s proved moderately but significantly shorter in all four CD4+ subsets.

cDNA synthesis used the whole RNA isolate, giving expressed TCRB sequences. Clones were sequenced by immunoSEQ multiplex PCR, and TCRdb holds only the in-frame ones, with some missing. The table has roughly 350,000 clones, around 10% seen once; the top ten hold less than 0.65%. The antigens these receptors bind are not known. Sequencing was done on a sample of central memory CD4+ T cells from blood. The source is a man aged 30 to 39 with type 1 diabetes.

The rearrangement joins TRBV19 to TRBJ1-3; no reliable D call. The CDR3 length is 14 residues. V lost 3 bases and J 0 bases, leaving 6 bases between the germline ends. The germline V gene has CDR1 LNHDA and CDR2 SQIVND (reference sequence). The CDR3 here is CASSISDSGNTIYF. The CDR3 DNA is TGTGCCAGTAGTATTTCGGACTCTGGAAACACCATATATTTT.

This clone was counted only a few times. The chain has TRBV6-1 and TRBJ2-3; TRBD1 matches 9 bases. Germline-derived CDR1 and CDR2 are MNHNS and SASEGT. V gave up 7 bases and J gave up 5 bases; unmatched junction bases: 7. This CDR3 has 14 residues. The CDR3 DNA is TGTGCCAGCACTCAGGACAGGGGAGAAGATACGCAGTATTTT. This gives the protein CASTQDRGEDTQYF.